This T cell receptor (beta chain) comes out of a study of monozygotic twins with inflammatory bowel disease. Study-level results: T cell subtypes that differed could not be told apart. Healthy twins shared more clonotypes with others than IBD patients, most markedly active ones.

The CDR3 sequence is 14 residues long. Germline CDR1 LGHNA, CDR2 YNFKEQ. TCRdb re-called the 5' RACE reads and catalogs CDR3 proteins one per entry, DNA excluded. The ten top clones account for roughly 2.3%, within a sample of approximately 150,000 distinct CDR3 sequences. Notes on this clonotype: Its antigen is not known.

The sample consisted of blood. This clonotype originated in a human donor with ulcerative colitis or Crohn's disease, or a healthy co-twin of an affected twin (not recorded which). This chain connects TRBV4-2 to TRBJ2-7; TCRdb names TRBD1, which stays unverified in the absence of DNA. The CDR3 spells CASSQGTGDYEQYF.